This T cell receptor (beta chain) was sequenced in a study of cytomegalovirus exposure and HLA in healthy donors. Overall study: Among some 400 genotyped donors, about 80% fell in the Caucasian-associated ancestry cluster. Notes on the study in general: It was about 150 TCR beta chains that were listed as cytomegalovirus-associated. TCR beta chain V- and J-gene trimming was linked, in a later analysis, to a missense variant in DCLRE1C.

Looked up from germline, CDR1 is SEHNR and CDR2 is FQNEAQ (reference sequence). The trim removed 10 bases at V and 1 base at J, leaving 9 bases unmatched. The CDR3 spans 15 residues. The PCR used 60 Vbeta and 13 Jbeta primers. Libraries were prepared by immunoSEQ multiplex PCR; TCRdb keeps only in-frame clonotypes and omits some of them. The repertoire holds approximately 200,000 clones, 79% seen once, with 1.5% to 1.7% in the top ten. In regard to this clone: What it binds is unknown.

The rearrangement uses TRBV7-9 and TRBJ2-2, with 7 nucleotides matching TRBD2. Sequenced material: PBMCs. This receptor was obtained from a girl aged 10-17 years in good health and CMV-seropositive. The CDR3 sequence: CATTRGDLNTGELFF. CDR3 coding DNA: TGTGCCACCACCCGGGGGGACCTGAACACCGGGGAGCTGTTTTTT. The whole variable domain, remainder taken from reference TRBV7-9 and TRBJ2-2, is DTGVSQNPRHKITKRGQNVTFRCDPISEHNRLYWYRQTLGQGPEFLTYFQNEAQLEKSRLLSDRFSAERPKGSFSTLEIQRTEQGDSAMYLCATTRGDLNTGELFFGEGSRLTVL.